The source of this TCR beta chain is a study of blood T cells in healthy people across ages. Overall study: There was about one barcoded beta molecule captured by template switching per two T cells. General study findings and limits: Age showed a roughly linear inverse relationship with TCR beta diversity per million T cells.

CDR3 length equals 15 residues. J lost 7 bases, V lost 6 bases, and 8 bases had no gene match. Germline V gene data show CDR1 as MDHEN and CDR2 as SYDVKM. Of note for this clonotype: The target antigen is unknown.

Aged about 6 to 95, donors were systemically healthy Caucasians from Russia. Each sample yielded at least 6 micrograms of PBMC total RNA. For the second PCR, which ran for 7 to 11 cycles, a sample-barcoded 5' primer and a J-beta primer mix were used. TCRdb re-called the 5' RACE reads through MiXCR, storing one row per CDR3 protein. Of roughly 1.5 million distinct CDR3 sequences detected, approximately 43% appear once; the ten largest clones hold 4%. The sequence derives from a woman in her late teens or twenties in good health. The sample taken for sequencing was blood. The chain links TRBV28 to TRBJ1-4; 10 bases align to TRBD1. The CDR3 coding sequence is TGTGCCAGCAGCGCCGGGGGACAGGGGTCTGAAAAACTGTTTTTT. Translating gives CASSAGGQGSEKLFF.